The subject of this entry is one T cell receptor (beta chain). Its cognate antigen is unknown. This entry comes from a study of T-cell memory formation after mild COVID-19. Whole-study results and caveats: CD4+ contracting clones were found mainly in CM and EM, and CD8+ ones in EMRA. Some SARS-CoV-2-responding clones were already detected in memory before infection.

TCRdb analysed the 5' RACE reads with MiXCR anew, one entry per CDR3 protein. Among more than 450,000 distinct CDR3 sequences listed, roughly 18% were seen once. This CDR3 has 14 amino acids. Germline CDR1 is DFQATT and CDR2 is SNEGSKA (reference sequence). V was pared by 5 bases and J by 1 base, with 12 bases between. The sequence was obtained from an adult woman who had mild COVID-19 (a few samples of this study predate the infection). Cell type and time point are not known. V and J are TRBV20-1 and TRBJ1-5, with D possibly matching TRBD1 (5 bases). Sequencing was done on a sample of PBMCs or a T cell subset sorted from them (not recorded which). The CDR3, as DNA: TGCAGTGCTCACCAGGGATTGAGCAATCAGCCCCAGCATTTT. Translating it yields CSAHQGLSNQPQHF.